The entry that follows covers one T cell receptor beta chain sequence. This record belongs to a study of blood T cell repertoires in COVID-19. Using immunoSEQ multiplex PCR, the repertoire was profiled, and TCRdb retains in-frame clones only, with some absent. The sample carries over 150,000 clones, just under 85% recorded once. Germline lookup yields CDR1 LGHNA and CDR2 YNFKEQ. The CDR3 length is 16 residues. V trimming: 0 bases; J trimming: 1 base; junction bases outside the gene matches: 5. Source material: peripheral blood. This TCR was sampled from a human donor with acute or convalescent COVID-19. The donor label of this sample is uncertain. The chain employs TRBV4-2 and TRBJ2-7; TRBD1 matches at 8 bases. This CDR3 reads CASSQDRTGRSYEQYF. CDR3 DNA: TGTGCCAGCAGCCAAGATAGGACAGGGAGGTCCTACGAGCAGTACTTC.